This T cell receptor (beta chain) was recorded in a study of T cell responses to AZD1222 COVID-19 vaccine. TCRdb's table, derived via immunoSEQ multiplex PCR, lists solely in-frame clones and lacks some. The data contain about 19,000 clones, about four fifths of them singletons. Study-level results: Mostly white British, mostly female donors; authors suggested clonal diversity may be underestimated. Baseline testing showed seropositivity in only six AZD1222 recipients. Vaccine-related CD4 TCRs covered spike, predominating at 160-218 and 743-854.

Concerning this clone itself: Its antigen is as yet unknown.

The CDR3 has 17 residues. V lost 5 bases, J lost 2 bases, and 22 bases lay in between. Germline lookup yields CDR1 SGHRS and CDR2 YFSETQ. Sequenced material: peripheral blood, taken 28 days after the second AZD1222 dose. This clonotype was sampled from an adult who received the AZD1222 COVID-19 vaccine. The rearrangement uses TRBV5-1 and TRBJ1-2, with D maybe TRBD1 (6 bases). CDR3 nucleotides: TGCGCCAGCAGTCGAGCACCCGACAGGCCGGAGAACTATGGCTACACCTTC. The encoded protein is CASSRAPDRPENYGYTF.